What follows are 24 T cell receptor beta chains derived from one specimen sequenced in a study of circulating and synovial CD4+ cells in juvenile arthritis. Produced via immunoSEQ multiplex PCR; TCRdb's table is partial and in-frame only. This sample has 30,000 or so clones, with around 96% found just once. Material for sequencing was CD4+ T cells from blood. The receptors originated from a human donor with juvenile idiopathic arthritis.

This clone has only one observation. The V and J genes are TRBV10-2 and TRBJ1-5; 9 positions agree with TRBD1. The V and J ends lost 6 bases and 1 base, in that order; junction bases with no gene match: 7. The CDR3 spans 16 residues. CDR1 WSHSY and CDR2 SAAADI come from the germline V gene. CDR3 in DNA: TGCGCCAGCAGGTTGGGGGGACAGGGCAGCAATCAGCCCCAGCATTTT. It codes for CASRLGGQGSNQPQHF.

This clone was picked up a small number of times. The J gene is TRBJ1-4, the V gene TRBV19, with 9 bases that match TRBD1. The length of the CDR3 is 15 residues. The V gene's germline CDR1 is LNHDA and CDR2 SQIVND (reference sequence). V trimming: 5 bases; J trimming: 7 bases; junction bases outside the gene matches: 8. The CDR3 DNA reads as TGTGCCAGTAGTGGGCCGGGACAGGGATTTGAAAAACTGTTTTTT. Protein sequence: CASSGPGQGFEKLFF.

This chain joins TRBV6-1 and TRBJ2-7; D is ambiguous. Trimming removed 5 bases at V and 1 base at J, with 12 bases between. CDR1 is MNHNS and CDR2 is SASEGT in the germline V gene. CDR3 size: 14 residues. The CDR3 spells CASSTFDGSYEQYF. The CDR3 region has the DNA TGTGCCAGCAGTACCTTCGACGGGTCCTACGAGCAGTACTTC.

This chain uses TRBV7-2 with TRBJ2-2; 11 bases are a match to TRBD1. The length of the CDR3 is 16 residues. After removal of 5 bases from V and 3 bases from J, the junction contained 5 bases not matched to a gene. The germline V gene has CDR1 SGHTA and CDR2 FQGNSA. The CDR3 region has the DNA TGTGCCAGCAGCCGGACAGGGGGCCGGGACACCGGGGAGCTGTTTTTT. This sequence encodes CASSRTGGRDTGELFF.

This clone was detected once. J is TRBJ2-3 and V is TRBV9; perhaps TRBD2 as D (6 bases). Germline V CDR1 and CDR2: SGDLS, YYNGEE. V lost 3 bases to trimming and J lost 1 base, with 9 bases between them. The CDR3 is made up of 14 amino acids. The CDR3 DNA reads TGTGCCAGCAGCGGCGGAGGGGGCACAGATACGCAGTATTTT. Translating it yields CASSGGGGTDTQYF.

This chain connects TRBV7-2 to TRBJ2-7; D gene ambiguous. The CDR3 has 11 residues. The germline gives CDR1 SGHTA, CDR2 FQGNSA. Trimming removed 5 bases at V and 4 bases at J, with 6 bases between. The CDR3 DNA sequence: TGTGCCAGCAGCCCAAAATACGAGCAGTACTTC. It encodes CASSPKYEQYF.

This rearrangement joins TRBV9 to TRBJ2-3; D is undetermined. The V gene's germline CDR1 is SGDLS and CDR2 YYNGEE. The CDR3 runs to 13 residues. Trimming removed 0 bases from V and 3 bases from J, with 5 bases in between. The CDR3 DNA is TGTGCCAGCAGCGTAGCGGGTACAGATACGCAGTATTTT. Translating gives CASSVAGTDTQYF.

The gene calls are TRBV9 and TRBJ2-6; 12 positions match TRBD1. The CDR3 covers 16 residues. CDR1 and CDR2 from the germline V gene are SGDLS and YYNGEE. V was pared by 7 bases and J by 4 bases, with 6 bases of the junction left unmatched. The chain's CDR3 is CASSGTGGFGANVLTF. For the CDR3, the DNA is TGTGCCAGCTCGGGGACAGGGGGCTTCGGGGCCAACGTCCTGACTTTC.

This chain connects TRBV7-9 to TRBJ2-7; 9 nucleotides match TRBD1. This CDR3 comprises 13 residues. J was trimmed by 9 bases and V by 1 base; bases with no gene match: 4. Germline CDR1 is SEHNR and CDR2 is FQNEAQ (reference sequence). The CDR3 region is CASSLGTGDVQYF. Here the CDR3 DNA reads TGTGCCAGCAGCTTAGGGACAGGGGATGTGCAGTACTTC.

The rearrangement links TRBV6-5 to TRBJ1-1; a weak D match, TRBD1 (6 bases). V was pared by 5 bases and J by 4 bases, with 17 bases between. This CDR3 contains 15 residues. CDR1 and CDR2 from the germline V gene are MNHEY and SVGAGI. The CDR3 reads CASSTLTGGGTEAFF. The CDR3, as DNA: TGTGCCAGCAGTACCCTGACAGGAGGCGGCACTGAAGCTTTCTTT.

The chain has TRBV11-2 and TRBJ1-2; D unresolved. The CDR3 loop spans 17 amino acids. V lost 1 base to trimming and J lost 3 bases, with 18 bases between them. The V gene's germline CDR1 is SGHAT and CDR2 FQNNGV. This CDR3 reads CASSLAHFSGPDYGYTF. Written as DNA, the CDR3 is TGTGCCAGCAGCTTAGCGCATTTTTCTGGGCCAGACTATGGCTACACCTTC.

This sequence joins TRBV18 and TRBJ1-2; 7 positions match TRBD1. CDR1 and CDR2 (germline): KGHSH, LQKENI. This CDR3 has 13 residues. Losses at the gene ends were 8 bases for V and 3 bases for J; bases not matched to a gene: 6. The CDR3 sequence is CASRDRVDYGYTF. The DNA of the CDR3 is TGTGCCAGCCGCGACAGGGTTGACTATGGCTACACCTTC.

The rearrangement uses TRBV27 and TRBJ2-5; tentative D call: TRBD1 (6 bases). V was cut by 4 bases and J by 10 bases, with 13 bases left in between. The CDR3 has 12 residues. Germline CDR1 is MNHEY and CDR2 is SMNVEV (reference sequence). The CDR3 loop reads CASSSHQGNQYF. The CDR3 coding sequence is TGTGCCAGCAGTTCCCATCAGGGGAACCAGTACTTC.

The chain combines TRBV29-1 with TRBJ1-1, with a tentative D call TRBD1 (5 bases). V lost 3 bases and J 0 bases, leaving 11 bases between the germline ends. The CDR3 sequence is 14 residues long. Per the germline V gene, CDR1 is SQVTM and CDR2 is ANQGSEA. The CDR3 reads CSVDRQTLNTEAFF. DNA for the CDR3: TGCAGCGTTGATAGACAGACTCTGAACACTGAAGCTTTCTTT.

CDR3 nucleotides: TGTGCCAGCAGCCACCGGGACACCTGGACGGACGAGCAGTACTTC. This gives the protein CASSHRDTWTDEQYF. This chain connects TRBV9 to TRBJ2-7; the D gene is possibly TRBD1 (6 bases). V was clipped by 4 bases and J by 5 bases, with 19 bases between them. The germline V gene has CDR1 SGDLS and CDR2 YYNGEE. The length of the CDR3 is 15 residues.

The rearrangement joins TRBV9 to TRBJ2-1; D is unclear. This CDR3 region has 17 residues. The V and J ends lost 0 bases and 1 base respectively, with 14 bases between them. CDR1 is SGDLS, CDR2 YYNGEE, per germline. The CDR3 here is CASSVAASASSYNEQFF. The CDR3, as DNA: TGTGCCAGCAGCGTAGCGGCGTCAGCGTCATCCTACAATGAGCAGTTCTTC.

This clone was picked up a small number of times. The DNA for the CDR3 is TGCAGCGTTGCGGTACAGGACCTAAGCGGGGCGGCAATCAATGAGCAGTTCTTC. Residues: CSVAVQDLSGAAINEQFF. V is TRBV29-1 and J is TRBJ2-1, with 7 bases fitting TRBD2. J was trimmed by 6 bases and V by 4 bases; bases with no gene match: 21. The CDR3 consists of 18 residues. Looked up from germline, CDR1 is SQVTM and CDR2 is ANQGSEA.

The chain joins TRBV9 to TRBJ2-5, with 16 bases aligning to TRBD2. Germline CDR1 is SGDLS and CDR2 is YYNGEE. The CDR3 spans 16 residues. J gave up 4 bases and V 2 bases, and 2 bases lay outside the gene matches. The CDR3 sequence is CASSVGTSGGGETQYF. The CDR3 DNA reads TGTGCCAGCAGCGTCGGGACTAGCGGGGGGGGAGAGACCCAGTACTTC. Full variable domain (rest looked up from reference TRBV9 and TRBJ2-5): DSGVTQTPKHLITATGQRVTLRCSPRSGDLSVYWYQQSLDQGLQFLIQYYNGEERAKGNILERFSAQQFPDLHSELNLSSLELGDSALYFCASSVGTSGGGETQYFGPGTRLLVL.

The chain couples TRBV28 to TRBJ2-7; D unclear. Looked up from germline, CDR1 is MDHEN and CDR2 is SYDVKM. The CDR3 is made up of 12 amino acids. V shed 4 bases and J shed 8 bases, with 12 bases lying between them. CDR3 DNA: TGTGCCAGCAGTTCAAAACAGTGGCAGCAGTACTTC. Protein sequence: CASSSKQWQQYF.

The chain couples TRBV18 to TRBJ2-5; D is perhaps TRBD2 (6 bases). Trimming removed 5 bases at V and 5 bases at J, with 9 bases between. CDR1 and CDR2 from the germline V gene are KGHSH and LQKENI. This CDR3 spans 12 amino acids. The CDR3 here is CASSADYETQYF. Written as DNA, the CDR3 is TGTGCCAGCTCAGCGGACTATGAGACCCAGTACTTC.

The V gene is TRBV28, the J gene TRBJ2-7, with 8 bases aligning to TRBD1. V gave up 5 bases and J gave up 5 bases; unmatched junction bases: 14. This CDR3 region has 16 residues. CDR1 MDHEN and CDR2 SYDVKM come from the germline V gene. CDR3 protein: CASSPLGQGRLNEQYF. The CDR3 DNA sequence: TGTGCCAGCAGTCCCCTTGGACAGGGCCGTCTAAACGAGCAGTACTTC.

CDR3 coding DNA: TGCGCCAGCAGCCAAGGGCCAGGGGGAGCTAACTATGGCTACACCTTC. Translating it yields CASSQGPGGANYGYTF. The chain joins TRBV4-3 to TRBJ1-2; 7 bases agree with TRBD1. Germline assignment: CDR1 LGHNA and CDR2 YSLEER. The CDR3 is made up of 16 amino acids. After removal of 1 base from V and 0 bases from J, the junction contained 5 bases not matched to a gene.

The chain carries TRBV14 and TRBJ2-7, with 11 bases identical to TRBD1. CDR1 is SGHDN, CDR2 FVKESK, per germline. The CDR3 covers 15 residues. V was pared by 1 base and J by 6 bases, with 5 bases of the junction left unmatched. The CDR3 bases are TGTGCCAGCAGCCAAGGTTACGGGACAGGGGGCGAGCAGTACTTC. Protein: CASSQGYGTGGEQYF. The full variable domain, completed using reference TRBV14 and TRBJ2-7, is EAGVTQFPSHSVIEKGQTVTLRCDPISGHDNLYWYRRVMGKEIKFLLHFVKESKQDESGMPNNRFLAERTGGTYSTLKVQPAELEDSGVYFCASSQGYGTGGEQYFGPGTRLTVT.

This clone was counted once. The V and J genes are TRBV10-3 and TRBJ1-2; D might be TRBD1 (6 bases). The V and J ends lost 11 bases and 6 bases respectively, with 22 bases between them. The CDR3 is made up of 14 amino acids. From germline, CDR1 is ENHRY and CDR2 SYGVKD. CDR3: CAARFGGGLHGYTF. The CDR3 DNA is TGTGCCGCTCGGTTTGGGGGGGGCCTTCATGGCTACACCTTC.